This section outlines one TCR beta chain sequence together with its context. Its antigen is unknown. No quality values exist for individual bases; no much larger clone is one base distant. These data originate in a study of T-cell memory formation after mild COVID-19 (dated by TCRdb to the early 2020s). Background on the whole study: TCR sequence clusters from the two donors were found to be largely donor specific. T-cell clones expanding and contracting after mild COVID-19 in two donors were tracked by longitudinal TCRalpha and TCRbeta repertoire sequencing. The cohort was made up of two young adult volunteers, one female and one male, who were previously healthy.

Ficoll-Paque density gradient centrifugation was used to isolate PBMCs. Sequencing instrument: Illumina NovaSeq 6000. TCRalpha and TCRbeta cDNA libraries were built by 5'RACE with constant-segment primers, adding sample barcodes and unique molecular identifiers. Trizol reagent was used to extract RNA from every sample. The libraries were amplified in two PCR steps, and the second step added a second sample barcode and Illumina TruSeq adapters. Sequencing of the libraries was done on an Illumina NovaSeq, producing 2 x 150 bp paired-end reads. Per the authors' processing: Reads were demultiplexed and collapsed into UMI-guided consensus sequences with migec v1.2.7. Using mixcr v2.1.11, UMI consensuses were aligned to TRA and TRB V and J templates and then assembled into clonotypes. A clonotype was counted as expanded or contracted only when both edgeR and NoisET called the clonotype significant, with the noise models trained on biological replicates. For edgeR calls, a false discovery rate-adjusted p below 0.01 and a log2 fold-change threshold of 1 were applied. As an exploratory analysis of dynamics, max-normalized trajectories of the 1000 most abundant clonotypes were examined with PCA combined with hierarchical clustering. The CD4 or CD8 phenotype of responding clones was assigned using the separately sequenced CD4+ and CD8+ repertoires. The public reads were reprocessed in TCRdb via fastp at Q25 and MiXCR, keeping in-frame beta chains. A single entry per CDR3 protein holds the most common genes and DNA from its merged rows. TCRdb's processing, not the authors' own work, is the source of the V and J calls. For this sample there are 360,000 or so distinct CDR3 sequences; 28% appear just once. Of the sample, approximately 12% falls within the top ten clones.

V sheds 8 bases and J sheds 0 bases, leaving 20 bases between their ends. CDR1 MNHEY and CDR2 SVGAGI were looked up in the germline V gene. Taken from cysteine to phenylalanine, the CDR3 has 17 residues. This entry keeps only the CDR3 DNA: 51 bases, framed from base 1. Broad study findings and their caveats: Contracting CD4+ clones were located mainly in the CM and EM memory subsets, whereas CD8+ clones were found to be enriched in EMRA. The study covered only a couple of mild cases, and larger cohorts including severe cases with pre-infection samples were considered necessary. From day 15 to 85, contracting clones showed balanced CD4/CD8 phenotypes, whereas a second wave of clones that expanded from day 15 to 37 leaned towards CD4+. Some responding clones were detected in pre-infection memory, which suggested that pre-existing cross-reactive memory T cells had joined the SARS-CoV-2 response. SARS-CoV-2 specificity was not confirmed for the second-wave clones peaking on day 37.

The chain couples TRBV6-5 to TRBJ2-1, with TRBD1 perhaps the D gene, on 5 matching bases. The sequenced sample consisted of PBMCs or a T cell subset sorted from them (not recorded which). This receptor was obtained from an adult woman who had mild COVID-19 (a few samples of this study predate the infection). The sample titles of this study are shuffled in the database, so cell type and time point are left out; the donor was told from shared clones. The DNA sequence reads TGTGCCAGCGACCAGGGTATCCCTAGGAGCTCCTACAATGAGCAGTTCTTC. It translates to CASDQGIPRSSYNEQFF.